This T cell receptor (beta chain) is from a study of tumor-infiltrating lymphocytes in primary liver carcinoma (dated by TCRdb to between 2016 and 2019). Turning to the overall study: Between November 2015 and March 2016, five patients in China with histopathologically diagnosed primary liver carcinoma had their tumors surgically resected. Of the five patients, three men and two women aged 30 to 69 years, four had hepatocellular carcinoma and one had combined HCC and intrahepatic cholangiocarcinoma. Tumors of the five patients were stage T1-T3 N0M0 with maximum diameters of roughly 4.2 to 11 cm. Each sample produced roughly 3.65 to 7.5 million productive TCRbeta reads, and read depth showed no significant difference between tissue types. Across five regions of each liver tumor, along with adjacent normal tissue and blood, the study brought together TCRbeta repertoire sequencing, expression microarrays and whole-exome sequencing. A total of 35 specimens from 5 patients, comprising 25 or so tumor regions, 5 adjacent noncancerous liver tissues and 5 peripheral blood samples, were covered by TCRbeta repertoire sequencing. Repertoires from technical replicates were highly reproducible, with mean shared-clone rates about 0.86 and correlation coefficients above 0.98.

Concerning this clonotype itself: The antigen this receptor binds is unknown. The input lacks base qualities; no much larger clone sits a single base away.

What the study reported, not specific to this receptor: Pairs of tumor regions showed greater repertoire overlap (mean about 36%) than tumor-adjacent pairs (about 17%) or tumor-blood pairs (roughly 14%), which is consistent with antigen-driven expansion. The study included only a few patients, and the authors note findings should be validated in a larger study. Bulk unsorted samples precluded comparing CD4+ and CD8+ T cell repertoires. Only the TCR beta chain was sequenced, so true repertoire diversity is likely underestimated because unpaired alpha chains were not captured. A significantly larger repertoire fraction was made up by the top 250 clones in tumors than in blood (p = 0.039).

CDR1 MNHEY and CDR2 SVGEGT are derived from the germline V gene. CDR3 length: 13 amino acids, cysteine to phenylalanine. The retained sequence is limited to the CDR3, 39 bases, with the frame set at the first base. V is shortened by 8 bases, J by 8 bases, and the region joining them spans 15 bases. TCRbeta-specific cDNA was reverse-transcribed from 500 ng total RNA using a constant-region primer and ProtoScript II reverse transcriptase. The TCRbeta libraries were prepared through three rounds of nested multiplex PCR following a slightly modified ARM-PCR procedure. Each of the first two PCR rounds ran for around 11 cycles and used multiplex TRBV1-TRBV30 forward primers together with a Cbeta reverse primer. Sample barcodes and Illumina adapters were added in a final 25-cycle PCR with Deep VentR polymerase. Amplicons of 200-500 bp were gel-purified with a QIAquick gel extraction kit before sequencing. The TCRbeta amplicons were sequenced with 250-bp paired-end reads on an Illumina HiSeq 2500. As for how the authors treated the data: To recover full CDR3 sequences, reads were quality-trimmed using Trimmomatic v0.33 and paired reads were then merged using FLASH v1.2.11. V, D and J germline segments were assigned to the rearranged TCRbeta sequences using MiGEC v1.2.1b. VDJtools v1.0.0 computed clonotype statistics and Shannon-Wiener diversity indices. To cut down on sampling bias, every analysis after diversity analysis relied on just the 250 most abundant clonotypes from each sample. The public reads were reanalyzed by TCRdb: fastp trimming at Q25, MiXCR alignment, in-frame beta chains only. Under each unique CDR3 protein, matching rows form one entry showing the most common genes and DNA. The V and J calls come from TCRdb's annotation, not from the publication. This sample holds about 350,000 distinct CDR3 sequences; 65% were observed only once. The ten top clones hold 5.5% to 7% of the sample.

Blood RNA was extracted from unsorted whole blood with TRIzol reagent; germline DNA came from the DNeasy Blood & Tissue kit. At the time of sampling, the patients were treatment-naive and had chronic HBV infection. Before surgery, about 4 milliliters of peripheral blood were drawn into K2EDTA tubes. Sequenced: peripheral blood. The chain employs TRBV6-2 or TRBV6-3 and TRBJ1-4, with the D gene not clear enough to name. The receptor was derived from a middle-aged man with primary liver carcinoma and hepatitis B virus infection. The DNA reads as follows: TGTGCCAGCCGGACGGGAACATTGGAAAAACTGTTTTTT. This codes for CASRTGTLEKLFF.